The 17 T cell receptor beta chains below were found in one sample sequenced in a study of T-cell memory formation after mild COVID-19. Using its own MiXCR run on the 5' RACE reads, TCRdb lists one record per CDR3 protein. The table has about 400,000 distinct CDR3 sequences, approximately 19% seen once. Sequenced material: PBMCs or a T cell subset sorted from them (not recorded which). The source is a man aged 18-30 years who had mild COVID-19 (a few samples of this study predate the infection). Cell type and time point are not known.

This clonotype occurred a few times. V and J are TRBV7-2 and TRBJ2-7; 9 bases align to TRBD2. The ends lost 5 bases at V and 1 base at J; junction bases unmatched: 6. The CDR3 length is 15 residues. Germline-derived CDR1 and CDR2 are SGHTA and FQGNSA. The CDR3 reads CASSPQAGGSYEQYF. DNA of the CDR3: TGTGCCAGCAGCCCACAAGCGGGGGGATCCTACGAGCAGTACTTC.

This clonotype was seen repeatedly, ten times or more. This chain uses TRBV7-2 with TRBJ1-1; possibly TRBD1 for D (5 bases). The ends were cut back, 3 bases at V and 1 base at J, with 12 bases in the middle. The CDR3 length is 15 residues. Germline loops: CDR1 SGHTA, CDR2 FQGNSA. The CDR3 loop is CASSLVGGANTEAFF. CDR3 DNA sequence: TGTGCCAGCAGCTTGGTGGGAGGGGCGAACACTGAAGCTTTCTTT.

The sample holds a few counts of this clonotype. The chain employs TRBV7-9 and TRBJ2-1; D may correspond to TRBD1 or TRBD2 (5 bases each). Per the germline V gene, CDR1 is SEHNR and CDR2 is FQNEAQ (reference sequence). This CDR3 region has 17 residues. The V and J ends lost 6 bases and 0 bases respectively, with 18 bases between them. The CDR3 region is CASRYSLGGPSYNEQFF. The CDR3 coding sequence is TGTGCCAGCAGGTATTCCCTTGGGGGTCCCTCCTACAATGAGCAGTTCTTC. The whole variable domain, remainder taken from reference TRBV7-9 and TRBJ2-1, is DTGVSQNPRHKITKRGQNVTFRCDPISEHNRLYWYRQTLGQGPEFLTYFQNEAQLEKSRLLSDRFSAERPKGSFSTLEIQRTEQGDSAMYLCASRYSLGGPSYNEQFFGPGTRLTVL.

V usage is TRBV7-9 and J usage is TRBJ1-3; a weak D match, TRBD1 (6 bases). The CDR3 loop spans 15 amino acids. V was trimmed by 2 bases and J by 2 bases, leaving 10 bases between them. The germline gives CDR1 SEHNR, CDR2 FQNEAQ (reference sequence). CDR3 sequence: CASSLPGGAGNTIYF. The CDR3 bases are TGTGCCAGCAGCTTACCGGGGGGCGCTGGAAACACCATATATTTT.

This clonotype was counted many times. This chain connects TRBV2 to TRBJ2-1; D is ambiguous. Trimming took off 4 bases at V and 0 bases at J, with 1 base between the two ends. Germline V gene sequence: CDR1 SNHLY, CDR2 FYNNEI. The length of the CDR3 is 12 residues. DNA for the CDR3: TGTGCCAGCAGTGGCTCCTACAATGAGCAGTTCTTC. Translated, it gives CASSGSYNEQFF.

The chain has TRBV3-1 and TRBJ2-7, with D hard to call. V lost 4 bases and J 2 bases, leaving 12 bases between the germline ends. Germline V gene lookup returns CDR1 LGHDT and CDR2 YNNKEL (reference sequence). The CDR3 extends over 14 amino acids. The CDR3 DNA reads as TGTGCCAGCAGCCTAGGCCCTGGGACCTACGAGCAGTACGTC. It specifies CASSLGPGTYEQYV.

J is TRBJ2-3 and V is TRBV12-3 or TRBV12-4; 8 bases fit TRBD2. The CDR3 runs 17 residues. V gave up 7 bases and J gave up 2 bases; unmatched junction bases: 14. The chain's CDR3 is CASTTPGGGLFTDTQYF. Here the CDR3 DNA reads TGTGCCAGCACCACCCCGGGAGGGGGGCTCTTCACAGATACGCAGTATTTT.

The chain has TRBV5-1 and TRBJ1-1; weak D call: TRBD1 (5 bases). This CDR3 is 17 amino acids long. The germline V and J ends were trimmed by 0 bases and 1 base, with 16 bases remaining between them. In germline, CDR1 is SGHRS, CDR2 YFSETQ. The CDR3: CASSLGRWDQRNTEAFF. CDR3 sequence (DNA): TGCGCCAGCAGCTTGGGTAGGTGGGACCAAAGGAACACTGAAGCTTTCTTT. Complete variable domain (other parts from reference TRBV5-1 and TRBJ1-1): KAGVTQTPRYLIKTRGQQVTLSCSPISGHRSVSWYQQTPGQGLQFLFEYFSETQRNKGNFPGRFSGRQFSNSRSEMNVSTLELGDSALYLCASSLGRWDQRNTEAFFGQGTRLTVV.

This clonotype has more than one count but fewer than ten. CDR3 protein: CASSYNRADSPLHF. Written as DNA, the CDR3 is TGTGCCAGCAGTTACAACAGGGCCGATTCACCCCTCCACTTT. The genes are TRBV6-2 or TRBV6-3 and TRBJ1-6; D possibly corresponds to TRBD1 (6 bases). V was cut by 2 bases and J by 8 bases, with 10 bases left in between. Germline-derived CDR1 and CDR2 are MNHEY and SVGEGT. The CDR3 has 14 amino acids.

The chain has TRBV7-9 and TRBJ2-7, with D maybe TRBD1 (6 bases). V dropped 0 bases and J dropped 7 bases, with 16 bases sitting between them. The CDR3 sequence is 15 residues long. CDR1 SEHNR and CDR2 FQNEAQ come from the germline V gene (reference sequence). The CDR3 DNA is TGTGCCAGCAGCTTAGCCGGACAGTCCTCTTGGGAGCAGTACTTC. It encodes CASSLAGQSSWEQYF.

This clonotype has just a few counts. The rearrangement links TRBV12-3 or TRBV12-4 to TRBJ2-5; 7 bases fit TRBD2. Trimming at V came to 1 base and at J to 3 bases, leaving 2 bases not matched to a gene. The CDR3 sequence is 14 residues long. This chain's CDR3 is CASSLDGGKETQYF. The CDR3, as DNA: TGTGCCAGCAGTTTAGACGGGGGGAAAGAGACCCAGTACTTC.

This rearrangement joins TRBV4-3 to TRBJ2-7, with TRBD2 matching over 14 bases. CDR3 length: 17 residues. V gave up 1 base and J gave up 3 bases; unmatched junction bases: 5. The V gene's germline CDR1 is LGHNA and CDR2 YSLEER. The CDR3 nucleotides read TGCGCCAGCAGCCAAGCGGGGACTAGCGGGGGATTCTACGAGCAGTACTTC. It translates to CASSQAGTSGGFYEQYF.

The chain carries TRBV7-3 and TRBJ2-4; TRBD1 matches at 9 bases. Germline V gene data show CDR1 as SGHTA and CDR2 as FQGTGA. J was trimmed by 7 bases and V by 4 bases; bases with no gene match: 5. CDR3 length: 14 residues. DNA for the CDR3: TGTGCCAGCAGCTCGACAGGGGGATACAACATTCAGTACTTC. Its protein product is CASSSTGGYNIQYF. The entire variable domain, with the rest obtained from reference TRBV7-3 and TRBJ2-4, is as follows: GAGVSQTPSNKVTEKGKYVELRCDPISGHTALYWYRQSLGQGPEFLIYFQGTGAADDSGLPNDRFFAVRPEGSVSTLKIQRTERGDSAVYLCASSSTGGYNIQYFGAGTRLSVL.

This clonotype has only a few counts. This sequence joins TRBV11-2 and TRBJ2-5, with 7 bases identical to TRBD2. Germline V gives CDR1 SGHAT, CDR2 FQNNGV. V lost 2 bases to trimming and J lost 2 bases; unmatched junction nucleotides: 2. This CDR3 is 14 amino acids long. CDR3 protein: CASSLISGQETQYF. The CDR3 bases are TGTGCCAGCAGCTTAATTAGCGGGCAAGAGACCCAGTACTTC.

In its sample, this clonotype was seen a few times. This chain uses TRBV9 with TRBJ2-5; maybe TRBD1 (6 bases). The CDR3 totals 16 residues. CDR1 is SGDLS and CDR2 is YYNGEE in the germline V gene. Trimming removed 0 bases from V and 1 base from J, with 13 bases in between. The CDR3 region is CASSVGGTRVQETQYF. The CDR3 coding sequence is TGTGCCAGCAGCGTAGGGGGGACACGGGTCCAAGAGACCCAGTACTTC.

This clonotype was seen repeatedly, ten times or more. The V call is TRBV5-1, the J call TRBJ1-1; unclear D gene. Germline CDR1 reads SGHRS; CDR2 reads YFSETQ. The CDR3 sequence is 14 residues long. V lost 0 bases, J lost 2 bases, and 8 bases lay in between. CDR3 sequence reads: CASSLAPANTEAFF. CDR3 coding DNA: TGCGCCAGCAGCTTGGCCCCAGCAAACACTGAAGCTTTCTTT. Filled out from reference TRBV5-1 and TRBJ1-1, the complete variable domain reads KAGVTQTPRYLIKTRGQQVTLSCSPISGHRSVSWYQQTPGQGLQFLFEYFSETQRNKGNFPGRFSGRQFSNSRSEMNVSTLELGDSALYLCASSLAPANTEAFFGQGTRLTVV.

The genes are TRBV7-2 and TRBJ2-7; the match to TRBD2 covers 7 bases. Per germline, CDR1 SGHTA and CDR2 FQGNSA. V shed 2 bases, J shed 0 bases, and the junction held 4 bases outside the gene matches. The CDR3 is made up of 15 amino acids. The CDR3 protein is CASSLSGDPSYEQYF. CDR3 nucleotides: TGTGCCAGCAGCTTAAGCGGGGACCCCTCCTACGAGCAGTACTTC.